Listed here are 16 T cell receptor beta chains from one sample, sequenced in a study of long-term antiretroviral therapy in people with HIV. Run at survey level, the immunoSEQ assay was version v3.0. The repertoire was sequenced with immunoSEQ multiplex PCR; TCRdb's copy has only in-frame clones and lacks some. Of approximately 2,500 clones listed, 70% to 80% are singletons. The sequencing here drew on unsorted PBMCs, taken 0.4 years before starting antiretroviral therapy. The receptors come from a woman aged 40 to 49 with HIV.

V is TRBV2 and J is TRBJ2-1; 13 bases map to TRBD2. This CDR3 is built from 15 residues. The ends lost 6 bases at V and 7 bases at J; junction bases unmatched: 6. Germline assignment: CDR1 SNHLY and CDR2 FYNNEI. CDR3 in DNA: TGTGCCAGCAGCGAGACTAGCGGGAGGAATAATGAGCAGTTCTTC. Protein: CASSETSGRNNEQFF.

The V gene is TRBV11-1, the J gene TRBJ2-6, with D uncertain. The CDR3 consists of 18 residues. Germline CDR1 and CDR2: SGHAT and FQDESV (reference sequence). Trimming left V 1 base short and J 0 bases short, with 13 bases between. The CDR3 DNA reads as TGTGCCAGCAGCTTAGTACCCACTGTGGGCTCTGGGGCCAACGTCCTGACTTTC. This codes for CASSLVPTVGSGANVLTF.

The chain recombines TRBV7-8 with TRBJ1-2, with TRBD1 identical over 7 bases. Germline V lookup: CDR1 SGHVS, CDR2 FQNEAQ. This CDR3 has 17 residues. V shed 6 bases, J shed 5 bases, and the junction held 18 bases outside the gene matches. CDR3 DNA: TGTGCCAGCAGGGGTTCCGGGACAGTCGGCGTACTTTATGGCTACACCTTC. This gives the protein CASRGSGTVGVLYGYTF.

This chain uses TRBV28 with TRBJ2-2; 12 bases match TRBD2. CDR1 MDHEN and CDR2 SYDVKM come from the germline V gene. J lost 7 bases, V lost 4 bases, and 10 bases had no gene match. This CDR3 spans 17 amino acids. The CDR3 loop is CASSSLLAGGWNGELFF. As DNA, the CDR3 is TGTGCCAGCAGTTCACTACTAGCGGGAGGTTGGAACGGGGAGCTGTTTTTT.

This sequence joins TRBV19 and TRBJ1-2, with D perhaps matching TRBD1 (5 bases). Germline V gene lookup returns CDR1 LNHDA and CDR2 SQIVND (reference sequence). The V gene lost 5 bases and the J gene lost 4 bases, with 14 bases spanning the gap. CDR3 length: 14 amino acids. The CDR3 loop is CASSVSRGVYGYTF. The CDR3 DNA is TGTGCCAGTAGTGTATCACGAGGGGTCTATGGCTACACCTTC.

The chain joins TRBV15 to TRBJ2-2; D uncertain. V was clipped by 0 bases and J by 9 bases, with 17 bases between them. CDR3 size: 16 residues. Germline CDR1 and CDR2: LNHNV and YYDKDF (reference sequence). CDR3 sequence reads: CATSRDRRYPDRELFF. The CDR3 region has the DNA TGTGCCACCAGCAGAGATAGGCGGTACCCCGACAGGGAGCTGTTTTTT.

The chain is built from TRBV19 and TRBJ2-7; 8 bases align to TRBD1. The CDR3 runs 13 residues. Losses at the gene ends were 3 bases for V and 7 bases for J; bases not matched to a gene: 5. CDR1 and CDR2 (germline): LNHDA, SQIVND (reference sequence). CDR3 sequence: CASSIQDRAEQYF. CDR3 DNA: TGTGCCAGTAGTATCCAGGACAGGGCGGAGCAGTACTTC.

The chain uses TRBV11-3 and TRBJ2-6, with D maybe TRBD1 (5 bases). Deletions cut 4 bases from V and 0 bases from J, with 22 bases between. This CDR3 is 20 amino acids long. Germline V gene data show CDR1 as SGHNT and CDR2 as YENEEA. DNA of the CDR3: TGTGCCAGCAGCTCCCAAGTAGACAGCACAAAAATCTCTGGGGCCAACGTCCTGACTTTC. Amino acids: CASSSQVDSTKISGANVLTF.

V is TRBV2 and J is TRBJ1-4, with D maybe TRBD1 (6 bases). CDR3 size: 17 residues. Looked up from germline, CDR1 is SNHLY and CDR2 is FYNNEI. The V end was cut by 7 bases, the J end by 0 bases, with 18 bases between. CDR3 sequence (DNA): TGTGCCAGCAATCCGACCGGAGGGGGTCCAACTAATGAAAAACTGTTTTTT. This gives the protein CASNPTGGGPTNEKLFF.

This clone was counted a few times. The chain has TRBV5-6 and TRBJ1-2; D gene ambiguous. Per the germline V gene, CDR1 is SGHDT and CDR2 is YYEEEE. The V gene lost 1 base and the J gene lost 7 bases, with 8 bases spanning the gap. The CDR3 spans 12 residues. The CDR3 nucleotides read TGTGCCAGCAGCTTGCAAGACTTTGGCTACACCTTC. It translates to CASSLQDFGYTF.

V usage is TRBV13 and J usage is TRBJ2-5, with 9 bases identical to TRBD2. The CDR3 covers 15 residues. The junction had 6 bases not matched to a gene; V was cut back by 2 bases and J by 5 bases. The germline gives CDR1 PRHDT, CDR2 FYEKMQ (reference sequence). DNA for the CDR3: TGTGCCAGCAGCTTAAGTGGACTAGCGAGGGAGACCCAGTACTTC. Its translation: CASSLSGLARETQYF. Full variable domain (outside the CDR3, taken from reference TRBV13 and TRBJ2-5): AAGVIQSPRHLIKEKRETATLKCYPIPRHDTVYWYQQGPGQDPQFLISFYEKMQSDKGSIPDRFSAQQFSDYHSELNMSSLELGDSALYFCASSLSGLARETQYFGPGTRLLVL.

The chain has TRBV4-3 and TRBJ2-1; 11 bases map to TRBD2. V lost 5 bases and J lost 7; bases outside the gene matches: 4. The germline V gene has CDR1 LGHNA and CDR2 YSLEER. The CDR3 is 14 amino acids. The CDR3 nucleotides read TGCGCCAGCAGCTTCCGGACTAGCGGGAATGAGCAGTTCTTC. It is translated as CASSFRTSGNEQFF.

This sequence joins TRBV7-8 and TRBJ2-3; 7 bases align to TRBD2. J lost 7 bases, V lost 5 bases, and 15 bases had no gene match. The length of the CDR3 is 16 residues. Germline CDR1 is SGHVS and CDR2 is FQNEAQ. As DNA, the CDR3 is TGTGCCAGCAGCGGTGGCATGGCGGGAGTGGAGCATACGCAGTATTTT. Its protein is CASSGGMAGVEHTQYF.

The genes are TRBV9 and TRBJ2-1; 7 positions match TRBD2. V shed 4 bases, J shed 6 bases, and the junction held 1 base outside the gene matches. This CDR3 contains 12 residues. Germline lookup yields CDR1 SGDLS and CDR2 YYNGEE. This CDR3 reads CASSRGVNEQFF. CDR3 in DNA: TGTGCCAGCAGCCGGGGGGTCAATGAGCAGTTCTTC.

This clone turned up a few times. The DNA of the CDR3 is TGTGCCAGCAATACCTTGGGGGTCACCTACGAGCAGTACTTC. Encoded protein: CASNTLGVTYEQYF. The V call is TRBV6-1, the J call TRBJ2-7; tentatively, D is TRBD1 or TRBD2 (5 bases each). The ends were cut back, 7 bases at V and 2 bases at J, with 15 bases in the middle. The CDR3 spans 14 residues. Germline lookup yields CDR1 MNHNS and CDR2 SASEGT.

CDR3 sequence (DNA): TGTGCCAGCAGTTACTCGAAGGTTTCAGAGACCCAGTACTTC. Its protein is CASSYSKVSETQYF. The rearrangement joins TRBV6-5 to TRBJ2-5; D is unresolved. The CDR3 has 14 amino acids. CDR1 MNHEY and CDR2 SVGAGI come from the germline V gene. V gave up 0 bases and J gave up 4 bases, with 9 bases separating them.